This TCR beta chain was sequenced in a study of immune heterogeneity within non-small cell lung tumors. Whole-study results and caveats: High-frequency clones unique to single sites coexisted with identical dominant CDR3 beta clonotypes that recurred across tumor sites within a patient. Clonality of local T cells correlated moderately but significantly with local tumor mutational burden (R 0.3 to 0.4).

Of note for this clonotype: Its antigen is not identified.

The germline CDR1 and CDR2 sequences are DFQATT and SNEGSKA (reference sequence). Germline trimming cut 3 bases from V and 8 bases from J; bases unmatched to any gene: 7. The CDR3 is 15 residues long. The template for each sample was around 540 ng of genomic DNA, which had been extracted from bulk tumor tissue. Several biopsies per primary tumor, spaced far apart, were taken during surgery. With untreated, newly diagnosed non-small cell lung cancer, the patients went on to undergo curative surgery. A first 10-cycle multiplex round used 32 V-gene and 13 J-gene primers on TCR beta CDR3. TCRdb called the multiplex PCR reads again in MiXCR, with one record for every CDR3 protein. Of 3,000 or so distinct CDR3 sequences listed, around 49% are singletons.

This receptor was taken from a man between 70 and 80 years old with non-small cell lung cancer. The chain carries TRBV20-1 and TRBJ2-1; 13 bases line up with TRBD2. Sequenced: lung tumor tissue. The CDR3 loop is CSARPLAGGPYEQFF. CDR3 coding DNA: TGCAGTGCTAGGCCACTAGCGGGAGGGCCGTATGAGCAGTTCTTC.